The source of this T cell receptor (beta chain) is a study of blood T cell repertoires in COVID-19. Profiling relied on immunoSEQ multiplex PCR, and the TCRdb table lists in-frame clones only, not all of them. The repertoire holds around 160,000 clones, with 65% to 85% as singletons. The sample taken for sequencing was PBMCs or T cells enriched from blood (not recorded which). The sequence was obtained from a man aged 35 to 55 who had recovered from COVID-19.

The CDR3 loop is CATGQGNEQYV. The CDR3, as DNA: TGTGCCACGGGACAGGGAAACGAGCAGTACGTC. J is TRBJ2-7 and V is TRBV2; 9 bases map to TRBD1. The CDR3 sequence is 11 residues long. With V trimmed by 10 bases and J by 5 bases, 3 bases remained unmatched. The germline V gene has CDR1 SNHLY and CDR2 FYNNEI.